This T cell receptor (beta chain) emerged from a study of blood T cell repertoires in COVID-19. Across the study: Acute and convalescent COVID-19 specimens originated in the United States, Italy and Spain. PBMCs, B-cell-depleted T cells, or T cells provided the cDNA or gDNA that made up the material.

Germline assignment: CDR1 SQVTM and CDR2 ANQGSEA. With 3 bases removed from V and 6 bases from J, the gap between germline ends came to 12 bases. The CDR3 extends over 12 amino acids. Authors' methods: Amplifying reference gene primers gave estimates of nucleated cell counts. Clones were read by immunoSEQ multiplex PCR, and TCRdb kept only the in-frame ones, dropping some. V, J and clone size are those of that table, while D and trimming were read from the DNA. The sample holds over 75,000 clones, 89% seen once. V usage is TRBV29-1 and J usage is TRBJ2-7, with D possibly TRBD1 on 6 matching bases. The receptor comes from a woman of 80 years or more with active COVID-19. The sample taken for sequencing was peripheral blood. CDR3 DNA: TGCAGCGTTGATTTCCAGGGGAGCGAGCAGTACTTC. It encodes CSVDFQGSEQYF.